Below are 9 T cell receptor beta chains sequenced from a single sample in a study of radiation and T cells in renal cell carcinoma. Sequencing used immunoSEQ multiplex PCR; TCRdb keeps in-frame clones, though not all of them. This sample yields 150,000 or so clones, of which about 85% are seen a single time; around 4.4% belongs to the top ten. Indicated time point: baseline pretreatment blood. Noted treatment: 15 Gy SBRT to primary tumor, nephrectomy 4 weeks later. Here the sequenced sample was blood, taken from a patient whose treatment included radiotherapy and nephrectomy. These receptors were collected from a woman in her 70s with renal cell carcinoma.

The chain joins TRBV6-6 to TRBJ1-3, with D maybe TRBD1 (6 bases). The germline gives CDR1 MNHNY, CDR2 SVGAGI (reference sequence). V lost 5 bases and J lost 0, with 14 bases in between. The CDR3 sequence is 16 residues long. The CDR3 DNA reads TGTGCCAGCAGTCCACGACAGGATTTCTCTGGAAACACCATATATTTT. As protein: CASSPRQDFSGNTIYF.

The chain couples TRBV28 to TRBJ1-6, with a weak D call TRBD1 (6 bases). V was clipped by 7 bases and J by 10 bases, with 17 bases between them. This CDR3 region has 14 residues. Germline CDR1 is MDHEN and CDR2 is SYDVKM. DNA for the CDR3: TGTGCCAGCACCCCTGATACAGGGAAGTCACCCCTCCACTTT. It yields the protein CASTPDTGKSPLHF.

The table lists this clone with a count of one. The chain carries TRBV5-1 and TRBJ2-2; D unclear. V was clipped by 7 bases and J by 0 bases, with 4 bases between them. Germline V gene sequence: CDR1 SGHRS, CDR2 YFSETQ. There are 12 residues in the CDR3. The CDR3 sequence: CASAPNTGELFF. CDR3 DNA: TGCGCCAGCGCCCCGAACACCGGGGAGCTGTTTTTT.

This sequence joins TRBV27 and TRBJ2-3, with a weak D call TRBD1 (6 bases). Germline-derived CDR1 and CDR2 are MNHEY and SMNVEV (reference sequence). The CDR3 is 14 residues long. Trimming stripped 6 bases from V and 2 bases from J, with 12 bases between. The CDR3 reads CASRDRFHTDTQYF. In DNA form, the CDR3 reads TGTGCCAGCAGGGACAGATTCCACACAGATACGCAGTATTTT.

The genes are TRBV9 and TRBJ1-3, with 11 bases aligning to TRBD1. V shed 0 bases, J shed 5 bases, and the junction held 4 bases outside the gene matches. This CDR3 has 16 residues. The germline CDR1 and CDR2 sequences are SGDLS and YYNGEE. CDR3 region: CASSVGTGGIRNTIYF. The CDR3 bases are TGTGCCAGCAGCGTAGGGACAGGGGGCATAAGAAACACCATATATTTT. The entire variable domain, with the rest obtained from reference TRBV9 and TRBJ1-3, is as follows: DSGVTQTPKHLITATGQRVTLRCSPRSGDLSVYWYQQSLDQGLQFLIQYYNGEERAKGNILERFSAQQFPDLHSELNLSSLELGDSALYFCASSVGTGGIRNTIYFGEGSWLTVV.

CDR3 protein: CASSFSGYEQYF. CDR3 DNA: TGTGCCAGCAGCTTTAGCGGCTACGAGCAGTACTTC. The chain is built from TRBV11-3 and TRBJ2-7; maybe TRBD2 (6 bases). CDR1 SGHNT and CDR2 YENEEA come from the germline V gene. The CDR3 sequence is 12 residues long. V was clipped by 3 bases and J by 3 bases, with 6 bases between them.

The chain links TRBV7-2 to TRBJ2-1; perhaps TRBD2 as D (5 bases). The CDR3 sequence is 14 residues long. Germline V gene sequence: CDR1 SGHTA, CDR2 FQGNSA. Trimming took off 2 bases at V and 8 bases at J, with 13 bases between the two ends. Here the CDR3 DNA reads TGTGCCAGCAGCTTAAGCCTCGTGCGGGATGAGCAGTTCTTC. Translation gives CASSLSLVRDEQFF.

CDR3 bases: TGTGCCAGCAGTGATACAGCTTACAATGAGCAGTTCTTC. This encodes CASSDTAYNEQFF. This chain links TRBV2 with TRBJ2-1; D gene ambiguous. CDR3 length: 13 residues. Between the trimmed V and J ends, which lost 3 bases and 4 bases, there was a span of 7 bases. Looked up from germline, CDR1 is SNHLY and CDR2 is FYNNEI.

This clone was detected once. The chain is built from TRBV7-9 and TRBJ1-1; 8 bases fit TRBD1. CDR1 and CDR2 from the germline V gene are SEHNR and FQNEAQ (reference sequence). This CDR3 comprises 13 residues. The V gene end was trimmed by 3 bases and the J gene end by 8 bases; junction bases not matched to a gene: 5. The CDR3 reads CASSFPGTGEAFF. As DNA, the CDR3 is TGTGCCAGCAGCTTCCCCGGGACAGGAGAAGCTTTCTTT. The variable domain in full, with the rest retrieved from reference TRBV7-9 and TRBJ1-1, is DTGVSQNPRHKITKRGQNVTFRCDPISEHNRLYWYRQTLGQGPEFLTYFQNEAQLEKSRLLSDRFSAERPKGSFSTLEIQRTEQGDSAMYLCASSFPGTGEAFFGQGTRLTVV.